What follows are 14 T cell receptor beta chains derived from one specimen sequenced in a study of radiotherapy plus CTLA-4 blockade in lung cancer (dated by TCRdb to the late 2010s). Receptor libraries were prepared by the immunoSEQ multiplex PCR assay. TCRdb stores this immuneACCESS table with in-frame sequences only. Part of the clones is absent; in the studies checked, under half of the shortfall reflects unresolved V genes, and no reason is known for the rest. This sample has about 72,000 clones in its table, and about 80% of those were observed once. The top ten clones comprise less than 5% of the sample. The specimen comprised peripheral blood, sampled from a patient treated with radiotherapy plus ipilimumab. The receptors here all came from a human donor with non-small cell lung cancer who had a partial response to radiotherapy plus ipilimumab.

A few counts support this clone. The chain uses TRBV7-9 and TRBJ2-5, with 7 positions matching TRBD2. The V gene end was trimmed by 0 bases and the J gene end by 4 bases; junction bases not matched to a gene: 2. CDR1 and CDR2 from the germline V gene are SEHNR and FQNEAQ (reference sequence). This CDR3 comprises 14 residues. CDR3 amino acids: CASSLAGGLETQYF. The CDR3 coding sequence is TGTGCCAGCAGCTTAGCGGGAGGGTTAGAGACCCAGTACTTC.

CDR3 in amino acids: CASTASQGRSNQPQHF. CDR3 in DNA: TGTGCCAGTACCGCTTCACAGGGGAGAAGCAATCAGCCCCAGCATTTT. This chain connects TRBV19 to TRBJ1-5; 7 positions agree with TRBD1. After removal of 7 bases from V and 1 base from J, the junction contained 10 bases not matched to a gene. The germline V gene encodes CDR1 LNHDA and CDR2 SQIVND (reference sequence). The CDR3 loop spans 16 amino acids.

This clone appeared a few times. This chain uses TRBV14 with TRBJ2-7; D possibly corresponds to TRBD1 (5 bases). Germline V CDR1 and CDR2: SGHDN, FVKESK. The CDR3 is 15 residues long. V dropped 1 base and J dropped 0 bases, with 10 bases sitting between them. The CDR3 region is CASSQAQVPSYEQYF. The DNA for the CDR3 is TGTGCCAGCAGCCAAGCACAGGTTCCCTCCTACGAGCAGTACTTC. Drawing the rest from reference TRBV14 and TRBJ2-7, the complete variable domain is EAGVTQFPSHSVIEKGQTVTLRCDPISGHDNLYWYRRVMGKEIKFLLHFVKESKQDESGMPNNRFLAERTGGTYSTLKVQPAELEDSGVYFCASSQAQVPSYEQYFGPGTRLTVT.

This chain joins TRBV4-1 and TRBJ2-2; tentative D call: TRBD2 (6 bases). V lost 7 bases to trimming and J lost 0 bases, with 12 bases between them. The V gene's germline CDR1 is MGHRA and CDR2 YSYEKL. This CDR3 comprises 15 residues. The CDR3 here is CASTYGGSNTGELFF. The CDR3 nucleotides read TGCGCCAGCACCTATGGGGGGTCGAACACCGGGGAGCTGTTTTTT.

The V and J genes are TRBV7-9 and TRBJ2-5, with no clear D. Deletions cut 5 bases from V and 9 bases from J, with 19 bases between. This CDR3 has 14 amino acids. Germline CDR1 is SEHNR and CDR2 is FQNEAQ (reference sequence). In DNA, the CDR3 is TGTGCCAGCAGCCTAGGCGTCAGTGTCGAGGCCCAGTACTTC. Its translation: CASSLGVSVEAQYF.

The rearrangement joins TRBV7-2 to TRBJ2-1, with 14 bases identical to TRBD2. This CDR3 contains 16 residues. V trimming: 1 base; J trimming: 8 bases; junction bases outside the gene matches: 4. Germline-derived CDR1 and CDR2 are SGHTA and FQGNSA. CDR3 nucleotide sequence: TGTGCCAGCAGCTTAGGGTTGGGACTAGCGGGAGATGAGCAGTTCTTC. Its protein is CASSLGLGLAGDEQFF.

V is TRBV28 and J is TRBJ1-1; tentative D call: TRBD1 (5 bases). Germline V gene sequence: CDR1 MDHEN, CDR2 SYDVKM. This CDR3 is built from 15 residues. The V gene lost 4 bases and the J gene lost 0 bases, with 12 bases spanning the gap. CDR3 nucleotide sequence: TGTGCCAGCAGTTCCAGGGTCGGCCTGAACACTGAAGCTTTCTTT. Its translation is CASSSRVGLNTEAFF.

The chain combines TRBV29-1 with TRBJ2-7; D not certain. The germline V gene encodes CDR1 SQVTM and CDR2 ANQGSEA. Trimming stripped 6 bases from V and 0 bases from J, with 15 bases between. The CDR3 sequence is 14 residues long. The CDR3 nucleotides are TGCAGCGTCATCCTGACTGTCCGCTCCTACGAGCAGTACTTC. It codes for CSVILTVRSYEQYF.

The chain has TRBV19 and TRBJ1-5; D gene unclear. This CDR3 region has 14 residues. Germline V gene data show CDR1 as LNHDA and CDR2 as SQIVND (reference sequence). Trimming pared 4 bases from V and 5 bases from J, leaving 12 bases between. CDR3 protein: CASSKVRRDQPQHF. The CDR3 bases are TGTGCCAGTAGTAAAGTACGGCGGGATCAGCCCCAGCATTTT. The variable domain in full, completed from reference TRBV19 and TRBJ1-5, reads DGGITQSPKYLFRKEGQNVTLSCEQNLNHDAMYWYRQDPGQGLRLIYYSQIVNDFQKGDIAEGYSVSREKKESFPLTVTSAQKNPTAFYLCASSKVRRDQPQHFGDGTRLSIL.

The J gene is TRBJ1-1, the V gene TRBV18, with 11 bases aligning to TRBD1. The germline V gene encodes CDR1 KGHSH and CDR2 LQKENI. The V segment lost 4 bases and the J segment 5 bases; nucleotides outside the gene matches: 12. This CDR3 comprises 17 residues. The chain's CDR3 is CASSLLPDRGLRTEAFF. Here the CDR3 DNA reads TGTGCCAGCTCACTACTACCGGACAGGGGGCTGAGGACTGAAGCTTTCTTT. Full variable domain (outside the CDR3, taken from reference TRBV18 and TRBJ1-1): NAGVMQNPRHLVRRRGQEARLRCSPMKGHSHVYWYRQLPEEGLKFMVYLQKENIIDESGMPKERFSAEFPKEGPSILRIQQVVRGDSAAYFCASSLLPDRGLRTEAFFGQGTRLTVV.

This clone has a handful of counts. This rearrangement joins TRBV19 to TRBJ2-3; a possible D gene is TRBD2 (6 bases). Germline CDR1 LNHDA, CDR2 SQIVND (reference sequence). The V end was cut by 5 bases, the J end by 0 bases, with 15 bases between. The CDR3 is made up of 16 amino acids. The CDR3 DNA follows: TGTGCCAGTAGTCGTTTTCCTAGCGTAAGCACAGATACGCAGTATTTT. Protein: CASSRFPSVSTDTQYF.

The J gene is TRBJ2-7, the V gene TRBV19; D not resolved. The CDR3 consists of 13 residues. CDR1 is LNHDA and CDR2 is SQIVND in the germline V gene (reference sequence). Trimming cost V 4 bases and J 2 bases, with 9 bases left between them. In DNA form, the CDR3 reads TGTGCCAGTAGTAGAGACACTACCTACGAGCAGTACTTC. Protein: CASSRDTTYEQYF.

The rearrangement uses TRBV18 and TRBJ2-5; TRBD2 is a possible D gene (6 bases). Per the germline V gene, CDR1 is KGHSH and CDR2 is LQKENI. The CDR3 has 14 amino acids. With 2 bases removed from V and 3 bases from J, the gap between germline ends came to 10 bases. Here the CDR3 reads CASSPLSSEETQYF. The CDR3 DNA reads TGTGCCAGCTCACCATTGTCTAGCGAAGAGACCCAGTACTTC.

The chain employs TRBV7-9 and TRBJ2-7; TRBD1 matches at 9 bases. V lost 8 bases and J lost 5; bases outside the gene matches: 4. The CDR3 sequence is 12 residues long. Germline V gives CDR1 SEHNR, CDR2 FQNEAQ (reference sequence). CDR3 sequence reads: CASRDRDHEQYF. The CDR3 bases are TGTGCCAGCCGGGACAGGGATCACGAGCAGTACTTC.